This T cell receptor (beta chain) derives from a study of T cell responses to AZD1222 COVID-19 vaccine. This clone was observed a handful of times. Its target is unknown. Here immunoSEQ multiplex PCR was the method, and the copy in TCRdb shows in-frame clones only, minus some. This sample has about 130,000 clones, with around four fifths found just once. The germline V gene has CDR1 SNHLY and CDR2 FYNNEI. V was shortened by 7 bases and J by 6 bases, with 15 bases between the two germline ends. This CDR3 comprises 13 residues. Overall study findings and caveats: Researchers report vaccine-associated CD4 TCRs spanning spike, with dominance at 160-218 and 743-854.

V gene TRBV2 combines with J gene TRBJ1-1, with D unclear. The clonotype originates from an adult in good health. This specimen was peripheral blood, taken on day 0 of AZD1222 vaccination. This CDR3 is CASKALGGAEAFF. The DNA of the CDR3 is TGTGCCAGCAAGGCATTAGGTGGAGCTGAAGCTTTCTTT.